The 32 T cell receptor beta chains in this list originate from one sample, sequenced in a study of early T cells in non-severe SARS-CoV-2 infection. One entry per CDR3 protein, called by TCRdb with MiXCR from the 5' RACE reads. This table has more than 95,000 distinct CDR3 sequences, approximately 17% appearing once. Material for sequencing was whole blood. The receptors stem from an adult who was a healthcare worker with PCR-confirmed SARS-CoV-2 infection or an uninfected control (not recorded which).

The V call is TRBV11-2, the J call TRBJ2-7, with 8 bases aligning to TRBD2. The CDR3 is 17 residues long. Germline assignment: CDR1 SGHAT and CDR2 FQNNGV. The ends lost 7 bases at V and 0 bases at J; junction bases unmatched: 14. CDR3 nucleotide sequence: TGTGCCAGCACTAAGCAAGAGCGGGGGAAAAGCTCCTACGAGCAGTACTTC. Encoded protein: CASTKQERGKSSYEQYF.

This clonotype has only a few counts. The chain combines TRBV12-3 or TRBV12-4 with TRBJ2-5; 7 bases are shared with TRBD1. This CDR3 comprises 15 residues. The V and J ends lost 2 bases and 0 bases, in that order; junction bases with no gene match: 3. CDR3 region: CASSLRGQNQETQYF. The CDR3 DNA follows: TGTGCCAGCAGTTTAAGGGGACAGAACCAAGAGACCCAGTACTTC.

This CDR3 is CSVEGSLRDTQYF. The CDR3 coding sequence is TGCAGCGTTGAGGGTAGCCTCAGGGATACGCAGTATTTT. J is TRBJ2-3 and V is TRBV29-1; D gene unclear. Trimming shortened V by 3 bases and J by 6 bases, and 13 bases separated the two germline ends. CDR1 and CDR2 (germline): SQVTM, ANQGSEA. The CDR3 has 13 residues.

This chain uses TRBV10-3 with TRBJ2-3; the match to TRBD2 covers 13 bases. Trimming cost V 2 bases and J 4 bases; bases outside gene matches: 0. Per germline, CDR1 ENHRY and CDR2 SYGVKD. The CDR3 consists of 15 residues. The CDR3 DNA reads as TGTGCCATCAGTGAGGGACTAGCGGGGGCAGATACGCAGTATTTT. Its translation is CAISEGLAGADTQYF.

Ten or more counts support this clonotype. The CDR3 protein is CSVARAGRLPEAFF. As DNA, the CDR3 is TGCAGCGTTGCCCGGGCAGGGAGGTTACCTGAAGCTTTCTTT. This chain uses TRBV29-1 with TRBJ1-1; a weak D match, TRBD1 (5 bases). V lost 4 bases and J 6 bases, leaving 18 bases between the germline ends. CDR3 length: 14 residues. The V gene's germline CDR1 is SQVTM and CDR2 ANQGSEA.

This clonotype was seen more than once but under ten times. This chain connects TRBV2 to TRBJ2-7; D not resolved. Germline CDR1 reads SNHLY; CDR2 reads FYNNEI. There are 13 residues in the CDR3. V was clipped by 6 bases and J by 2 bases, with 11 bases between them. CDR3 DNA sequence: TGTGCCAGCAGCTGGACGCATACCTACGAGCAGTACTTC. Encoded protein: CASSWTHTYEQYF.

There are a few counts of this clonotype. The chain employs TRBV29-1 and TRBJ2-2, with 8 bases lining up with TRBD2. Germline V gives CDR1 SQVTM, CDR2 ANQGSEA. This CDR3 region has 14 residues. V dropped 4 bases and J dropped 3; count of bases not matched to a gene: 4. CDR3 loop: CSVALGLDTGELFF. The CDR3 DNA reads TGCAGCGTTGCTTTGGGACTAGACACCGGGGAGCTGTTTTTT.

This clonotype has only a few counts. The V call is TRBV18, the J call TRBJ2-1; D is perhaps TRBD1 or TRBD2 (5 bases each). The CDR3 sequence is 18 residues long. CDR1 is KGHSH, CDR2 LQKENI, per germline. Between the trimmed V and J ends, which lost 3 bases and 1 base, there was a span of 19 bases. The CDR3: CASSPTQWGTPSYNEQFF. The CDR3 DNA is TGTGCCAGCTCACCCACCCAATGGGGGACGCCATCCTACAATGAGCAGTTCTTC.

The rearrangement joins TRBV6-2 or TRBV6-3 to TRBJ2-1; no firm D call. The CDR3 has 11 amino acids. The germline gives CDR1 MNHEY, CDR2 SVGEGT. V shed 10 bases and J shed 8 bases, with 12 bases lying between them. The CDR3 region has the DNA TGTGCCACCACAGTTCGGTATGAGCAGTTCTTC. Translated, it gives CATTVRYEQFF.

This clonotype occurred a few times. The V and J genes are TRBV4-2 and TRBJ1-6; perhaps TRBD1 as D (5 bases). Germline loops: CDR1 LGHNA, CDR2 YNFKEQ. The CDR3 runs 15 residues. V was trimmed by 0 bases and J by 10 bases, leaving 13 bases between them. CDR3 region: CASSQDLQAMSPLHF. The CDR3 DNA reads as TGTGCCAGCAGCCAAGATCTACAGGCCATGTCACCCCTCCACTTT.

V usage is TRBV7-2 and J usage is TRBJ2-1; D uncertain. The germline V and J ends were trimmed by 0 bases and 1 base, with 10 bases remaining between them. CDR3 size: 16 residues. The V gene's germline CDR1 is SGHTA and CDR2 FQGNSA. CDR3 nucleotides: TGTGCCAGCAGCTTAGCGACTTCCCGATCCTACAATGAGCAGTTCTTC. It translates to CASSLATSRSYNEQFF.

This clonotype was seen repeatedly, ten times or more. The J gene is TRBJ2-3, the V gene TRBV7-9; the match to TRBD2 covers 11 bases. V lost 3 bases, J lost 4 bases, and 6 bases stayed unmatched. CDR3 length: 16 residues. Germline loops: CDR1 SEHNR, CDR2 FQNEAQ (reference sequence). CDR3 loop: CASSFPTSGAPDTQYF. CDR3 nucleotide sequence: TGTGCCAGCAGCTTTCCGACTAGCGGGGCCCCAGATACGCAGTATTTT.

The rearrangement joins TRBV5-5 to TRBJ1-4; D perhaps matches TRBD1 (5 bases). Germline V gene data show CDR1 as SGHKS and CDR2 as YYEKEE (reference sequence). V dropped 4 bases and J dropped 3 bases, with 10 bases sitting between them. CDR3 length: 14 residues. The CDR3 DNA sequence: TGTGCCAGCAGCCTCCGGGACGCTAATGAAAAACTGTTTTTT. Protein sequence: CASSLRDANEKLFF.

The table lists this clonotype with a few counts. This chain connects TRBV5-1 to TRBJ2-2, with 9 positions matching TRBD1. CDR1 SGHRS and CDR2 YFSETQ come from the germline V gene. The CDR3 is 16 amino acids. V lost 4 bases, J lost 6 bases, and 10 bases stayed unmatched. CDR3 nucleotide sequence: TGCGCCAGCAGCGGCGGACAGGGGACAGGACCCGGGGAGCTGTTTTTT. Its translation is CASSGGQGTGPGELFF.

There are a few counts of this clonotype. V gene TRBV29-1 combines with J gene TRBJ2-5; 15 positions match TRBD2. Unmatched junction bases numbered 8, after V lost 4 bases and J lost 5 bases. CDR3 size: 16 residues. Germline lookup yields CDR1 SQVTM and CDR2 ANQGSEA. CDR3 sequence: CSVARTSGRAPETQYF. CDR3 bases: TGCAGCGTTGCCCGGACTAGCGGGAGGGCTCCTGAGACCCAGTACTTC. The whole variable domain, remainder taken from reference TRBV29-1 and TRBJ2-5, is SAVISQKPSRDICQRGTSLTIQCQVDSQVTMMFWYRQQPGQSLTLIATANQGSEATYESGFVIDKFPISRPNLTFSTLTVSNMSPEDSSIYLCSVARTSGRAPETQYFGPGTRLLVL.

J is TRBJ2-7 and V is TRBV28; possibly TRBD2 for D (5 bases). Germline CDR1 MDHEN, CDR2 SYDVKM. Trimming removed 4 bases at V and 3 bases at J, with 13 bases between. The CDR3 covers 14 residues. CDR3 in amino acids: CASSWGATGYEQYF. The CDR3 DNA reads as TGTGCCAGCAGTTGGGGAGCTACGGGCTACGAGCAGTACTTC.

This sequence joins TRBV5-4 and TRBJ1-3; D gene ambiguous. This CDR3 is 15 amino acids long. V gave up 1 base and J gave up 4 bases, with 12 bases separating them. Per germline, CDR1 SGHNT and CDR2 YYREEE (reference sequence). CDR3 DNA: TGTGCCAGCAGCTTGCCTGAGGGTAGAGGAAACACCATATATTTT. The encoded protein is CASSLPEGRGNTIYF.

This clonotype was observed many times. The chain employs TRBV20-1 and TRBJ2-7, with D possibly matching TRBD2 (5 bases). Germline V gene lookup returns CDR1 DFQATT and CDR2 SNEGSKA (reference sequence). The CDR3 contains 14 residues. Trimming took 1 base from V and 0 from J, leaving 10 bases between them. CDR3 sequence reads: CSARGPSPSYEQYF. The CDR3 bases are TGCAGTGCTAGAGGGCCTAGCCCCTCCTACGAGCAGTACTTC.

The CDR3: CASTKPPSPLHF. As DNA, the CDR3 is TGTGCCAGCACGAAGCCCCCTTCACCCCTCCACTTT. The chain has TRBV28 and TRBJ1-6; D gene uncertain. Trimming pared 7 bases from V and 9 bases from J, leaving 10 bases between. Germline CDR1 is MDHEN and CDR2 is SYDVKM. CDR3 length: 12 residues.

This clonotype was seen only a few times. V gene TRBV29-1 combines with J gene TRBJ1-1; a possible D gene is TRBD1 (6 bases). Germline assignment: CDR1 SQVTM and CDR2 ANQGSEA. V gave up 7 bases and J gave up 4 bases, with 10 bases separating them. The CDR3 runs to 11 residues. The CDR3 spells CSGTGFTEAFF. The CDR3 DNA reads as TGCAGCGGCACAGGGTTCACTGAAGCTTTCTTT. Drawing the rest from reference TRBV29-1 and TRBJ1-1, the complete variable domain is SAVISQKPSRDICQRGTSLTIQCQVDSQVTMMFWYRQQPGQSLTLIATANQGSEATYESGFVIDKFPISRPNLTFSTLTVSNMSPEDSSIYLCSGTGFTEAFFGQGTRLTVV.

This clonotype was recorded at least ten times. The chain combines TRBV7-2 with TRBJ2-3, with D possibly TRBD1 on 6 matching bases. V was clipped by 5 bases and J by 0 bases, with 9 bases between them. Germline V gives CDR1 SGHTA, CDR2 FQGNSA. CDR3 size: 14 residues. The CDR3 DNA follows: TGTGCCAGCAGCCAGACAGGTAGCACAGATACGCAGTATTTT. It yields the protein CASSQTGSTDTQYF.

CDR3 loop: CASNPLAETGELFF. DNA for the CDR3: TGTGCCAGCAACCCACTAGCGGAGACCGGGGAGCTGTTTTTT. V gene TRBV7-8 combines with J gene TRBJ2-2, with 8 positions matching TRBD2. Germline CDR1 and CDR2: SGHVS and FQNEAQ. CDR3 length: 14 amino acids. V lost 7 bases and J lost 5; bases outside the gene matches: 6. Full variable domain (rest looked up from reference TRBV7-8 and TRBJ2-2): GAGVSQSPRYKVAKRGQDVALRCDPISGHVSLFWYQQALGQGPEFLTYFQNEAQLDKSGLPSDRFFAERPEGSVSTLKIQRTQQEDSAVYLCASNPLAETGELFFGEGSRLTVL.

This clonotype was counted only a few times. The chain links TRBV12-3 or TRBV12-4 to TRBJ2-5, with a weak D call TRBD1 (7 bases). This CDR3 spans 17 amino acids. Trimming pared 3 bases from V and 1 base from J, leaving 18 bases between. CDR3 coding DNA: TGTGCCAGCAGTTTTTCGACCGGGCGGGACAGCCAAGAGACCCAGTACTTC. Amino acid sequence: CASSFSTGRDSQETQYF.

The V gene is TRBV6-5, the J gene TRBJ2-1; TRBD1 matches at 7 bases. The CDR3 is made up of 17 amino acids. Germline CDR1 is MNHEY and CDR2 is SVGAGI. Trimming cost V 6 bases and J 3 bases; bases outside gene matches: 14. CDR3 sequence: CASRPTRTGVNYNEQFF. The DNA of the CDR3 is TGTGCCAGCAGACCCACTCGAACAGGGGTAAACTACAATGAGCAGTTCTTC.

The chain carries TRBV19 and TRBJ1-5; no reliable D call. Germline CDR1 is LNHDA and CDR2 is SQIVND (reference sequence). The V end lost 4 bases, the J end lost 0 bases, and 7 bases lay between the germline ends. The CDR3 totals 14 residues. The CDR3: CASSTTASNQPQHF. The CDR3 coding sequence is TGTGCCAGTAGTACCACAGCTAGCAATCAGCCCCAGCATTTT.

This clonotype was recorded once. This chain uses TRBV2 with TRBJ2-4; D unclear. CDR3 length: 12 amino acids. The germline V gene has CDR1 SNHLY and CDR2 FYNNEI. V lost 4 bases and J 9 bases, leaving 10 bases between the germline ends. The CDR3 region has the DNA TGTGCCAGCAGTGTTGAGTTTGGCATTCAGTACTTC. As protein: CASSVEFGIQYF. Looking up the rest from reference TRBV2 and TRBJ2-4 gives the full variable domain: EPEVTQTPSHQVTQMGQEVILRCVPISNHLYFYWYRQILGQKVEFLVSFYNNEISEKSEIFDDQFSVERPDGSNFTLKIRSTKLEDSAMYFCASSVEFGIQYFGAGTRLSVL.

This clonotype turned up a few times. The chain links TRBV29-1 to TRBJ2-1; 8 bases agree with TRBD1. The germline V gene has CDR1 SQVTM and CDR2 ANQGSEA. The CDR3 runs to 16 residues. J was trimmed by 2 bases and V by 0 bases; bases with no gene match: 6. CDR3 protein: CSVEDRRGQAYNEQFF. The CDR3 bases are TGCAGCGTTGAAGATCGAAGGGGACAGGCCTACAATGAGCAGTTCTTC.

The genes are TRBV4-3 and TRBJ2-3, with 8 bases lining up with TRBD1. Trimming at V came to 0 bases and at J to 4 bases, leaving 12 bases not matched to a gene. Germline V lookup: CDR1 LGHNA, CDR2 YSLEER. This CDR3 spans 18 amino acids. The CDR3 nucleotides read TGCGCCAGCAGCCAAGATTACTGGGACAGGATTATACCAGATACGCAGTATTTT. Encoded protein: CASSQDYWDRIIPDTQYF.

This clonotype occurred a few times. V gene TRBV5-6 combines with J gene TRBJ2-2, with D possibly matching TRBD2 (6 bases). CDR3 length equals 15 residues. Germline CDR1 is SGHDT and CDR2 is YYEEEE. V lost 4 bases, J lost 5 bases, and 15 bases lay in between. Here the CDR3 reads CASSRGRGNTGELFF. Written as DNA, the CDR3 is TGTGCCAGCAGCCGGGGACGGGGGAATACCGGGGAGCTGTTTTTT. Filled out from reference TRBV5-6 and TRBJ2-2, the complete variable domain reads DAGVTQSPTHLIKTRGQQVTLRCSPKSGHDTVSWYQQALGQGPQFIFQYYEEEERQRGNFPDRFSGHQFPNYSSELNVNALLLGDSALYLCASSRGRGNTGELFFGEGSRLTVL.

V gene TRBV6-5 combines with J gene TRBJ1-2, with D unclear. The CDR3 is 13 residues long. Germline CDR1 MNHEY, CDR2 SVGAGI. Trimming removed 0 bases from V and 8 bases from J, with 10 bases in between. The CDR3, as DNA: TGTGCCAGCAGTTACTCGAACACTGGGGGCTACACCTTC. It is translated as CASSYSNTGGYTF.

This chain connects TRBV15 to TRBJ1-4; D unresolved. V was cut by 11 bases and J by 8 bases, with 15 bases left in between. The CDR3 is 12 residues long. The germline gives CDR1 LNHNV, CDR2 YYDKDF (reference sequence). The CDR3 is CAASRGEEKLFF. The CDR3 DNA reads TGTGCCGCATCTCGGGGTGAAGAAAAACTGTTTTTT.

This clonotype was observed a few times. The J gene is TRBJ2-1, the V gene TRBV6-2 or TRBV6-3, with 9 bases aligning to TRBD1. In germline, CDR1 is MNHEY, CDR2 SVGEGT. There are 17 residues in the CDR3. Trimming at V came to 4 bases and at J to 5 bases, leaving 12 bases not matched to a gene. CDR3 nucleotide sequence: TGTGCCAGCAGTTCCGTACGTTTGGGACAGGGCCACAATGAGCAGTTCTTC. It codes for CASSSVRLGQGHNEQFF.